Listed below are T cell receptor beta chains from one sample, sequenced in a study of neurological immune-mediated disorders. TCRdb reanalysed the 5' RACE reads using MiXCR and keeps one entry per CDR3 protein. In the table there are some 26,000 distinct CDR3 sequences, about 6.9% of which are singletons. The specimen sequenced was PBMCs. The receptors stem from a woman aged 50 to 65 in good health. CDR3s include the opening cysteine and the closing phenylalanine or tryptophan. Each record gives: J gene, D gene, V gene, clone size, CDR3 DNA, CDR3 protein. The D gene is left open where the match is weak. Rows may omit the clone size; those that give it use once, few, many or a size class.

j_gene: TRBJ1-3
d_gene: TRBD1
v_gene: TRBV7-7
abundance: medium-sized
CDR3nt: TGTGCCAGCAGATCAGGGGGACAGCCTGGAAACACCATATATTTT
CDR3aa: CASRSGGQPGNTIYF

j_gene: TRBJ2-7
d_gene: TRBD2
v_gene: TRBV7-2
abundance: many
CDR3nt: TGTGCCAGCAGCCCCGGGGGGTATCGGGAGCAGTACTTC
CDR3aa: CASSPGGYREQYF

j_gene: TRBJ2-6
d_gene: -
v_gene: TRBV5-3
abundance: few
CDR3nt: TGTGCCAGAAGCTTGGCACCATTCAGGGCCCAAAACTCTGGGGCCAACGTCCTGACTTTC
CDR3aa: CARSLAPFRAQNSGANVLTF

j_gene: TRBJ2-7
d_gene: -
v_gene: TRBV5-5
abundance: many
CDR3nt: TGTGCCAGCAGCCCTTCTGGGCGAACGTGGGCCTACGAGCAGTACTTC
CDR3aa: CASSPSGRTWAYEQYF

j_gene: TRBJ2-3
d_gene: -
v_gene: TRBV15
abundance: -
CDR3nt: TGTGCCACCAGCAGCCAAAGTCCAGGGGGGACGCAGTATTTT
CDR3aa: CATSSQSPGGTQYF

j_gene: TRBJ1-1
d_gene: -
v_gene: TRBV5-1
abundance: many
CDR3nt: TGCGCCAGCAGCTTGGCCCCGCTTAATGGAATGAACACTGAAGCTTTCTTT
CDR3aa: CASSLAPLNGMNTEAFF

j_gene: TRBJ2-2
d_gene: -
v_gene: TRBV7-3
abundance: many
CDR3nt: TGTGCCAGCAGCTCAAACCGAGGGGTCACCGGGGAGCTGTTTTTT
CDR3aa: CASSSNRGVTGELFF

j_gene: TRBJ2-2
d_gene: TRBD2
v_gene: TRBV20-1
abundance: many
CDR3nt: TGCAGTGCTCGACTCGATAGCGGGAGCGGGAACACCGGGGAGCTGTTTTTT
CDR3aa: CSARLDSGSGNTGELFF

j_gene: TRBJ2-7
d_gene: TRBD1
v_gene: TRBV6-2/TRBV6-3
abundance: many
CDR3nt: TGTGCCAGCTACCCGGGACAGGGAATAGGTGAGCAGTACTTC
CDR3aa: CASYPGQGIGEQYF

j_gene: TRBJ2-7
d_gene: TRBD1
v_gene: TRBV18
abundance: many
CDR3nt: TGTGCCAGCTCACGAGGACAGGGTGACACCTACGAGCAGTACTTC
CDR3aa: CASSRGQGDTYEQYF

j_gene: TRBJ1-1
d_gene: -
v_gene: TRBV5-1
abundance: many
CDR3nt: TGCGCCAGCAGCTTCAGGGGTCCCACTGAAGCTTTCTTT
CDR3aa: CASSFRGPTEAFF

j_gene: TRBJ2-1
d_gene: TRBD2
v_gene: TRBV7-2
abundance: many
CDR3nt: TGTGCCAGCAGCCCCGGGACTAGCCCACCAGAGCAGTTCTTC
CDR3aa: CASSPGTSPPEQFF

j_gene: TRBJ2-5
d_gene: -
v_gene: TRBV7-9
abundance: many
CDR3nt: TGTGCCAGCAGCGACCCTTTGGATAGCCAAGAGACCCAGTACTTC
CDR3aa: CASSDPLDSQETQYF

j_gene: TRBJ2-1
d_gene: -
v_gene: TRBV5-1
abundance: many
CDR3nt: TGCGCCAGCAGCAAAGAACCGACGGGCTACAATGAGCAGTTCTTC
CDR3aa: CASSKEPTGYNEQFF

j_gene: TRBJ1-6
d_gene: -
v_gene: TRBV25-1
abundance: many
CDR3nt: TGTGCCAGCAGAGGGGGGGCGGAATCACCCCTCCACTTT
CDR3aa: CASRGGAESPLHF

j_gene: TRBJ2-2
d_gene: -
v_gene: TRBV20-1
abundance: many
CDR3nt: TGCAGTTCGGCCCCCCAGGGCACCGGGGAGCTGTTTTTT
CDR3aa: CSSAPQGTGELFF

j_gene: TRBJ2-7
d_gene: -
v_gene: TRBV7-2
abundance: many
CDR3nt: TGTGCCAGCAGCCGGGGACTGAGCTCCTACGAGCAGTACTTC
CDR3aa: CASSRGLSSYEQYF

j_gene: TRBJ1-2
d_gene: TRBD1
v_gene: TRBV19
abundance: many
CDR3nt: TGTGCCAGTAGTTCCGGGACAGCCTCAGGTTTTCGTGGCTACACCTTC
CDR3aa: CASSSGTASGFRGYTF

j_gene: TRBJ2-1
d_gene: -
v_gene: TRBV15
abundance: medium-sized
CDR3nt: TGTGCCACCAGCAGAGATTCGGGGGTGCAGAATGAGCAGTTCTTC
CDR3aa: CATSRDSGVQNEQFF

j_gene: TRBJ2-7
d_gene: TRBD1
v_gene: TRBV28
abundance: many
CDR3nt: TGTGCCAGCAGTTCGGCAGGGGGCACGAGCTACGAGCAGTACTTC
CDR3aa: CASSSAGGTSYEQYF

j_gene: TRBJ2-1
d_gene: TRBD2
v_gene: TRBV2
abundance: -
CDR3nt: TGTGCCAGCAGTGCTAGCGGGATTAGGAATGAGCAGTTCTTC
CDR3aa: CASSASGIRNEQFF

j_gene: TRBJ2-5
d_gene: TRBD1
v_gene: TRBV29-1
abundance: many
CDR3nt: TGCAGCGTTGGAACAGGGGCGGTCCAAGAGACCCAGTACTTC
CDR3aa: CSVGTGAVQETQYF

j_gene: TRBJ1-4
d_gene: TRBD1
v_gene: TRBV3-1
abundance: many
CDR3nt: TGTGCCAGCAGCGTACAGGGGGCGCGGGAAAAACTGTTTTTT
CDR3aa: CASSVQGAREKLFF

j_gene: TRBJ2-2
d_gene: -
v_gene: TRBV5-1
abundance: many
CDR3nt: TGCGCCAGCATGATGTTCGCGAACACCGGGGAGCTGTTTTTT
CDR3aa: CASMMFANTGELFF

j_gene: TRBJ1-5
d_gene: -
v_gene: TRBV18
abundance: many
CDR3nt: TGTGCCAGCTCACCACCGAACGGGGACCGTCAGCCCCAGCATTTT
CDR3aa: CASSPPNGDRQPQHF

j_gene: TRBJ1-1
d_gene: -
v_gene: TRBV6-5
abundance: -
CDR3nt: TGTGCCAGCAGAAACCAGCAGGAGACTGAAGCTTTCTTT
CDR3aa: CASRNQQETEAFF

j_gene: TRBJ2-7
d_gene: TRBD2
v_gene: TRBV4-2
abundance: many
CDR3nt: TGTGCCAGCAGCCGCTCCCCCGGGACTAGGGGCCACGAGCAGTACTTC
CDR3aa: CASSRSPGTRGHEQYF

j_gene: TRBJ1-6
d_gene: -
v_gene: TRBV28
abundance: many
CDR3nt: TGTGCCAGCAGTTTATGGGAATGGAAGGGGACAAGTAATTCACCCCTCCACTTT
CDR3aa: CASSLWEWKGTSNSPLHF

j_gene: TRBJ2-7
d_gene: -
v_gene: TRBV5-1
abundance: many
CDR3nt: TGCGCCAGCAGCCGTATCGGGACGGGTACCTACGAGCAGTACTTC
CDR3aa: CASSRIGTGTYEQYF

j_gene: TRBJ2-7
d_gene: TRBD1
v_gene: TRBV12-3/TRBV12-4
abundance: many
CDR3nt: TGTGCCAGCAGCCATTCCAGGGGGCGCGGTAACGAGCAGTACTTC
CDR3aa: CASSHSRGRGNEQYF

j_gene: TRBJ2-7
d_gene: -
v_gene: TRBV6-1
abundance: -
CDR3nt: TGTGCCAGCAGCGGCGGACTAACGGGACGGTACGAGCAGTACTTC
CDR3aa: CASSGGLTGRYEQYF

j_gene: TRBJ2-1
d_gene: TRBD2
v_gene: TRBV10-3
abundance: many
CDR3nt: TGTGCCATCAGTGGGACTACGCGGGAGGGTCACAATGAGCAGTTCTTC
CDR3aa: CAISGTTREGHNEQFF

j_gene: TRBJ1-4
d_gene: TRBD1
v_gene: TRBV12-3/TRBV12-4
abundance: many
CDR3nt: TGTGCCAGCAGAACACAGGGGAGGGATGAAAAACTGTTTTTT
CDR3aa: CASRTQGRDEKLFF

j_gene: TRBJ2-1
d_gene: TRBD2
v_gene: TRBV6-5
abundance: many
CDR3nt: TGTGCCAGCAGTTACTCCCTAGCGGGAGGCCACAATGAGCAGTTCTTC
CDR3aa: CASSYSLAGGHNEQFF

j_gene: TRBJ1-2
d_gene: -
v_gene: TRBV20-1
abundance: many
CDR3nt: TGCAGTGCTAGCACAGACTATGGCTACACCTTC
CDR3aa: CSASTDYGYTF

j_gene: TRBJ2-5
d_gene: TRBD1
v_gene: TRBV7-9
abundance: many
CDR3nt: TGTGCCAGCAGCAAAGGGACAGGGGTGGCAGAGACCCAGTACTTC
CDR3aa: CASSKGTGVAETQYF

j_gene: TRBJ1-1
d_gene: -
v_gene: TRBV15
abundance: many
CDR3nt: TGTGCCACCAGCAGACCTACAGGTTTTACTGAAGCTTTCTTT
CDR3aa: CATSRPTGFTEAFF

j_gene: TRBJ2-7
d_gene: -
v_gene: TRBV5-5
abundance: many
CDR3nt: TGTGCCAGCAGCATCAAGGCGCACTACGAGCAGTACTTC
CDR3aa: CASSIKAHYEQYF

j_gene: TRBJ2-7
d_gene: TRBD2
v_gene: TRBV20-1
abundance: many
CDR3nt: TGCAGTGCAGGGGCCAGCGGGGGCGGTTCGAACGAGCAGTACTTC
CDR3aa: CSAGASGGGSNEQYF

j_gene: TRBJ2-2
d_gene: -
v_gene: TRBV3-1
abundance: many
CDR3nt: TGTGCCAGCAGCCTAGATCACGCTGGAGGGGAGCTGTTTTTT
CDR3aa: CASSLDHAGGELFF

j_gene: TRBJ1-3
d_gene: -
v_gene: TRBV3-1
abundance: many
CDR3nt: TGTGCCAGCAGCCAAACAGCCGCTTCGGGAGGAAACACCATATATTTT
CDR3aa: CASSQTAASGGNTIYF

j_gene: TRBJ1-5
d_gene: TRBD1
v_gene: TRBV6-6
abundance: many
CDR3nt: TGTGCCAGCAGTTACTGGGGCGGAGGGACAGGCGGCAATCAGCCCCAGCATTTT
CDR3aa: CASSYWGGGTGGNQPQHF

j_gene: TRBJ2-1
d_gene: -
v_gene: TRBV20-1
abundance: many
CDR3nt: TGCAGTGCTAGAGTTGGATCTTTCAACAATGAGCAGTTCTTC
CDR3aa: CSARVGSFNNEQFF

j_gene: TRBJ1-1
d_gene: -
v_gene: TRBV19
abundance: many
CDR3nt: TGTGCCAGTAGTATCTGGGGGCTCGACACTGAAGCTTTCTTT
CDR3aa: CASSIWGLDTEAFF

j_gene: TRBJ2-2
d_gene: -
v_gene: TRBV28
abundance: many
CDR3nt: TGTGCCACGGGAGCGGACTCGAACACCGGGGAGCTGTTTTTT
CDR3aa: CATGADSNTGELFF

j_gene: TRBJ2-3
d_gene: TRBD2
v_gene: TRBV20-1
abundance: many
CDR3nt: TGCAGTGCTAGAGCCAAACTAGCGGGGGTCACAGATACGCAGTATTTT
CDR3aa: CSARAKLAGVTDTQYF

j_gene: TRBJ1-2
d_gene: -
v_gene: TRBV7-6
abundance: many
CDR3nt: TGTGCCAGCAGCCTAGGGTCCATCTATGGCTACACCTTC
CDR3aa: CASSLGSIYGYTF

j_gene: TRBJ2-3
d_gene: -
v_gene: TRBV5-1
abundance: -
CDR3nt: TGCGCCAGCAGCCCGGGACTCATAGCGACAGATACGCAGTATTTT
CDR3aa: CASSPGLIATDTQYF

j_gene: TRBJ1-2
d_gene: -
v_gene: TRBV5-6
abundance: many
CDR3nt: TGTGCCAGCAGCATGAGGAGCTCAAGTGGCTACACCTTC
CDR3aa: CASSMRSSSGYTF

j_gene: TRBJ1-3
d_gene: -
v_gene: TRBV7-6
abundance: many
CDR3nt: TGTGCCAGCAGCTCGAGCTCTGGAAACACCATATATTTT
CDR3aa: CASSSSSGNTIYF

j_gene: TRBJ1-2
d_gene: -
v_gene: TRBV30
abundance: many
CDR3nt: TGTGCCCTATCCAGGGACCTGGGAGGCTACACCTTC
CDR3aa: CALSRDLGGYTF